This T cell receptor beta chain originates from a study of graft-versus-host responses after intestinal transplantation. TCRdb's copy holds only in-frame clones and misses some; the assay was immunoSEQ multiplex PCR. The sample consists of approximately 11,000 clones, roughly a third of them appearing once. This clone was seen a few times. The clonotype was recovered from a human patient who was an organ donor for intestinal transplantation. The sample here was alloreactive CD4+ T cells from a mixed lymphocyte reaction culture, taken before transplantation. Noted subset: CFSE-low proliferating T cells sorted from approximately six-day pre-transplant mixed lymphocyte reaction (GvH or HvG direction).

CDR3 in DNA: TGCGCCAGCAGCCAACCACCGGACAGGGCCGCGCTCACCTTC. Encoded protein: CASSQPPDRAALTF. The chain links TRBV4-1 to TRBJ1-2; 8 positions agree with TRBD1. The J segment lost 13 bases and the V segment lost 2 bases, leaving 12 bases of the junction unmatched. The CDR3 totals 14 residues. Looked up from germline, CDR1 is MGHRA and CDR2 is YSYEKL.